This TCR beta chain was sequenced during a study of blood T cell repertoires in COVID-19. Across the study: PBMCs, B-cell-depleted T cells, or T cells were the source of the cDNA or gDNA that made up the material.

This CDR3 has 12 residues. The ends lost 8 bases at V and 12 bases at J; junction bases unmatched: 9. Germline CDR1 is SNHLY and CDR2 is FYNNEI. Sequencing used immunoSEQ multiplex PCR; TCRdb keeps in-frame clones, though not all of them. The sample shows approximately 500,000 clones, roughly 89% of them seen only once. A Seattle source enrolled patients during active infection and followed them longitudinally. The clonotype originates from a woman between 50 and 59 years old with COVID-19, enrolled during active disease. Sequencing was done on a sample of peripheral blood. The chain recombines TRBV2 with TRBJ2-1; 8 nucleotides match TRBD1. The CDR3 spells CASLDRARGQFF. CDR3 in DNA: TGTGCCAGCCTGGACAGGGCAAGGGGGCAGTTCTTC.